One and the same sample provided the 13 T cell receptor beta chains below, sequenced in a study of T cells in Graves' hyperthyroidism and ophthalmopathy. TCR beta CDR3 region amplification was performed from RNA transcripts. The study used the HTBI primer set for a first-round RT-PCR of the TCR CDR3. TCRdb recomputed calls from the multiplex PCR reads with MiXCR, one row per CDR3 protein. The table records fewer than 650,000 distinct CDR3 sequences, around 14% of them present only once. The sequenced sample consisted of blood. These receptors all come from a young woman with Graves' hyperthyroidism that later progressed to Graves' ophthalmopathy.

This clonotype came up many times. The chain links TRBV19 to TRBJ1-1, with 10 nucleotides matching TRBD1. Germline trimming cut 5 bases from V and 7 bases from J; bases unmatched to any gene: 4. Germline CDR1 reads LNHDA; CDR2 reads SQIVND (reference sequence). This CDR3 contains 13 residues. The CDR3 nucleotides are TGTGCCAGTAGTTCAGGACAGGGGGGTGAAGCTTTCTTT. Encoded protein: CASSSGQGGEAFF.

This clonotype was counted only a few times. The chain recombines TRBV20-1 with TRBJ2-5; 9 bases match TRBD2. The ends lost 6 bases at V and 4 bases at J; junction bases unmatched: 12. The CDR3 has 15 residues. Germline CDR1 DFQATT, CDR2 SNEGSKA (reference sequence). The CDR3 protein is CSAQKPAGGRETQYF. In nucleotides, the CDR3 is TGCAGTGCGCAGAAGCCGGCGGGAGGGCGAGAGACCCAGTACTTC.

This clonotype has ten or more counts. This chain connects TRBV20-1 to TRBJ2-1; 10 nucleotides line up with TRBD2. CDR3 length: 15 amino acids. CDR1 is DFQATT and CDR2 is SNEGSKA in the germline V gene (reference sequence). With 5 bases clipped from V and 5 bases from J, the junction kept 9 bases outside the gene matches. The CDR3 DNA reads TGCAGTGCTCTTCGTGAGCTAGCGGGAGACAATGAGCAGTTCTTC. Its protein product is CSALRELAGDNEQFF.

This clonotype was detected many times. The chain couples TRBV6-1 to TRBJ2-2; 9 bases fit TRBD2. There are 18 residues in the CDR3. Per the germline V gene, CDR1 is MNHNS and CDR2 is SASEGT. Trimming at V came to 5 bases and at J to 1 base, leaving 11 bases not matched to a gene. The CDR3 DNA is TGTGCCAGCAGTCCCCTCTTTCTAGCGGGACAGAACACCGGGGAGCTGTTTTTT. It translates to CASSPLFLAGQNTGELFF.

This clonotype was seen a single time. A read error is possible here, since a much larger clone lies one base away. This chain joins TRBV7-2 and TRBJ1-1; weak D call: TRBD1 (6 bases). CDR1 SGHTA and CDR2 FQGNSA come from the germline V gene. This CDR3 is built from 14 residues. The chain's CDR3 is CASSLMGRGTEALF. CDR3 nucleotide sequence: TGTGCCAGCAGCTTAATGGGAAGGGGGACTGAAGCTTTGTTT.

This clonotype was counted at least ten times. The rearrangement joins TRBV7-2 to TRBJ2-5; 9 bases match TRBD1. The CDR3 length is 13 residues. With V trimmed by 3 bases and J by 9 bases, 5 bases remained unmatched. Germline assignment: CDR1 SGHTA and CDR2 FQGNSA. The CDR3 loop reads CASSFGQGQAQYF. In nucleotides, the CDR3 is TGTGCCAGCAGCTTTGGACAGGGGCAGGCCCAGTACTTC.

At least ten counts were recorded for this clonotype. The CDR3 DNA is TGTGCCAGCACCAGGGAGGGGACCGCCTACGAGCAGTACTTC. This sequence encodes CASTREGTAYEQYF. V is TRBV7-9 and J is TRBJ2-7, with 7 bases fitting TRBD2. CDR3 length equals 14 residues. Germline CDR1 reads SEHNR; CDR2 reads FQNEAQ (reference sequence). V shed 7 bases, J shed 2 bases, and the junction held 8 bases outside the gene matches.

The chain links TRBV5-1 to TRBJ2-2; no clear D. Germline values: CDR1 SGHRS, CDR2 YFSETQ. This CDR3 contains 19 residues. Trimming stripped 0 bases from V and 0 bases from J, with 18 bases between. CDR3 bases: TGCGCCAGCAGCTTGGAGGGTTATGGGTTCCACGCGAACACCGGGGAGCTGTTTTTT. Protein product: CASSLEGYGFHANTGELFF.

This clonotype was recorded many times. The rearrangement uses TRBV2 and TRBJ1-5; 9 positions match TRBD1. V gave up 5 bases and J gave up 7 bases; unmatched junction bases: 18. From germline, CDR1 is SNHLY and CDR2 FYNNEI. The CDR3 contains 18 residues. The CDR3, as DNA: TGTGCCAGCAGTACCCATACCAACTTACAGGGGGCCCACCAGCCCCAGCATTTT. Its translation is CASSTHTNLQGAHQPQHF.

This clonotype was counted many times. The CDR3, as DNA: TGTGCCAGCAGCCAAGTAGTTGCGAGTATCACAGATACGCAGTATTTT. It encodes CASSQVVASITDTQYF. The V call is TRBV14, the J call TRBJ2-3, with unresolved D. Trimming left V 1 base short and J 2 bases short, with 13 bases between. CDR3 length: 16 amino acids. CDR1 and CDR2 from the germline V gene are SGHDN and FVKESK.

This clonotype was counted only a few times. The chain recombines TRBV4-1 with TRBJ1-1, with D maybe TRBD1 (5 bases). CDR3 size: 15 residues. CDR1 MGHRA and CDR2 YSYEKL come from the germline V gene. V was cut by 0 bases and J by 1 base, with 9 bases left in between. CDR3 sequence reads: CASSQERGRNTEAFF. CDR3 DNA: TGCGCCAGCAGCCAAGAGCGGGGGAGGAACACTGAAGCTTTCTTT.

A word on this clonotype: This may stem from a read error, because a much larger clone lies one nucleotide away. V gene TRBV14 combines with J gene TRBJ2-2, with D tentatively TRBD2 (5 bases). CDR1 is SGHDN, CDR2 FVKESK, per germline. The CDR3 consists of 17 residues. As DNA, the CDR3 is TGTGCCAGCAGCCAAGATCCTTACACGCCGAACACCGGGGAGCCGTTTTTT. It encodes CASSQDPYTPNTGEPFF.

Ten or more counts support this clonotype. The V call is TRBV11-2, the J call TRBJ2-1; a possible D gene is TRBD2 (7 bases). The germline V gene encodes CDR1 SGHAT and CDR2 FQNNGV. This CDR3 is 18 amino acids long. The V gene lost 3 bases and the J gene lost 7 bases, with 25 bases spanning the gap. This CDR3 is CASSFPRAGGPTTNEQFF. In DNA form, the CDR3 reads TGTGCCAGCAGCTTCCCCAGGGCCGGGGGGCCTACCACTAATGAGCAGTTCTTC.